The 10 T cell receptor beta chains below come from one sample, sequenced in a study of blood T cell repertoires in COVID-19 (dated by TCRdb to 2018 to 2020). The library was generated by the immunoSEQ multiplex PCR assay. The source is immuneACCESS, and TCRdb retained only in-frame sequences with V and J called. Part of the clones is not carried over; for the studies checked, unresolved V genes explain less than half of this, and the remainder is unexplained. The sample table lists roughly 80,000 clones, around 90% of them with a count of one. The ten largest clones take up about 9% of the sample. Sequenced sample: peripheral blood. These receptors were taken from a human donor in a cohort sampled during active COVID-19.

The chain couples TRBV7-2 to TRBJ2-3; 14 nucleotides line up with TRBD2. The V gene's germline CDR1 is SGHTA and CDR2 FQGNSA. CDR3 length: 17 amino acids. V lost 5 bases, J lost 4 bases, and 8 bases stayed unmatched. DNA of the CDR3: TGTGCCAGCAGCACTGGACTAGCGGGGGGCAAGGCAGATACGCAGTATTTT. Its protein product is CASSTGLAGGKADTQYF.

This clone was seen only a few times. The chain's CDR3 is CASRTTAGRGETQYF. The CDR3 DNA sequence: TGTGCCAGCAGGACAACGGCAGGGAGGGGGGAGACCCAGTACTTC. The chain employs TRBV2 and TRBJ2-5; weak D call: TRBD2 (7 bases). The CDR3 sequence is 15 residues long. V was pared by 6 bases and J by 5 bases, with 19 bases between. Germline V gene sequence: CDR1 SNHLY, CDR2 FYNNEI.

This clone was recorded once. The chain employs TRBV5-1 and TRBJ2-1, with 8 bases matching TRBD2. Germline CDR1 is SGHRS and CDR2 is YFSETQ. The CDR3 is made up of 15 amino acids. The V and J ends lost 4 bases and 6 bases, in that order; junction bases with no gene match: 9. CDR3 in DNA: TGCGCCAGCAGCCGAGCGGGCGCGGGGGGCAATGAGCAGTTCTTC. Its translation is CASSRAGAGGNEQFF.

This clone was seen repeatedly, ten times or more. V usage is TRBV5-1 and J usage is TRBJ2-3; TRBD2 aligns across 8 bases. The CDR3 has 16 residues. Trimming at V came to 1 base and at J to 6 bases, leaving 10 bases not matched to a gene. In germline, CDR1 is SGHRS, CDR2 YFSETQ. The CDR3 sequence: CASSLFGGGRGDTQYF. CDR3 in DNA: TGCGCCAGCAGCTTGTTTGGCGGGGGGCGCGGTGATACGCAGTATTTT.

The chain employs TRBV28 and TRBJ1-6, with 8 bases aligning to TRBD1. Germline V lookup: CDR1 MDHEN, CDR2 SYDVKM. The length of the CDR3 is 13 residues. V lost 6 bases to trimming and J lost 10 bases; unmatched junction nucleotides: 5. Here the CDR3 reads CASRTGAWSPLHF. The CDR3 DNA sequence: TGTGCCAGCAGGACAGGGGCTTGGTCACCCCTCCACTTT.

V is TRBV10-3 and J is TRBJ2-2; 7 bases line up with TRBD1. CDR3 length equals 17 residues. The V gene's germline CDR1 is ENHRY and CDR2 SYGVKD. V shed 7 bases and J 1 base; nucleotides not matched to a gene: 12. In nucleotides, the CDR3 is TGTGCCATCAAAGAAAACTATAGGGGGCTGAACACCGGGGAGCTGTTTTTT. This encodes CAIKENYRGLNTGELFF.

This chain uses TRBV2 with TRBJ2-1; TRBD2 matches 8 bases. The V gene end was trimmed by 10 bases and the J gene end by 7 bases; junction bases not matched to a gene: 15. The CDR3 has 15 residues. Germline CDR1 is SNHLY and CDR2 is FYNNEI. The CDR3 DNA sequence: TGTGCCAACTCGTTGGGGCGGGGGGCTTGGAATGAGCAGTTCTTC. This codes for CANSLGRGAWNEQFF. The full variable domain, rest sourced from reference TRBV2 and TRBJ2-1, is EPEVTQTPSHQVTQMGQEVILRCVPISNHLYFYWYRQILGQKVEFLVSFYNNEISEKSEIFDDQFSVERPDGSNFTLKIRSTKLEDSAMYFCANSLGRGAWNEQFFGPGTRLTVL.

The rearrangement joins TRBV28 to TRBJ1-2; D may be TRBD1 (5 bases). V was clipped by 3 bases and J by 7 bases, with 18 bases between them. Germline lookup yields CDR1 MDHEN and CDR2 SYDVKM. The CDR3 has 15 amino acids. The CDR3 sequence: CASSFSHGGAVGYTF. CDR3 sequence (DNA): TGTGCCAGCAGTTTTAGCCACGGAGGGGCTGTTGGCTACACCTTC.

This clone was counted once. CDR3 sequence reads: CASAIGGASNQPQHF. The CDR3 coding sequence is TGTGCTAGTGCCATCGGTGGAGCTAGCAATCAGCCCCAGCATTTT. The gene calls are TRBV12-5 and TRBJ1-5; D ambiguous. CDR1 is LGHNT and CDR2 is FRNRAP in the germline V gene. Deletions cut 7 bases from V and 0 bases from J, with 13 bases between. This CDR3 contains 15 residues.

The sample holds one count of this clone. The gene calls are TRBV10-2 and TRBJ1-5; 9 bases fit TRBD1. This CDR3 has 15 residues. Unmatched junction bases numbered 7, after V lost 6 bases and J lost 4 bases. Germline V gene data show CDR1 as WSHSY and CDR2 as SAAADI. This chain's CDR3 is CASRSTGGLNQPQHF. The CDR3 bases are TGCGCCAGCAGATCAACAGGGGGCTTAAATCAGCCCCAGCATTTT.